These T cell receptor beta chains were read from a single sample in a study of beta chain features in type 1 diabetes. TCRdb's copy holds only in-frame clones and misses some; the assay was immunoSEQ multiplex PCR. Of 550,000 to 850,000 clones in the sample, roughly an eighth were seen once. The specimen was naive CD4+ T cells from blood. The receptors derive from a man aged 18 to 35 with type 1 diabetes. Both conserved end residues are part of each CDR3. The D gene is left open where the match is weak. Size is stated for part of the rows, as once, few or many counts, or as a class when the clone is expanded.

j_call d_call clone_size v_call cdr3_nt cdr3_aa
TRBJ2-7 . few TRBV6-5 TGTGCCAGCAGTTACGAAGGGTCCTACGAGCAGTACTTC CASSYEGSYEQYF
TRBJ2-7 . . TRBV10-3 TGTGCCATCAGTCCAAGGGACACAACCTACGAGCAGTACTTC CAISPRDTTYEQYF
TRBJ1-4 . . TRBV18 TGTGCCAGCTCACCGGGCGCGAATGAAAAACTGTTTTTT CASSPGANEKLFF
TRBJ1-6 . few TRBV9 TGTGCCAGCAGCAGAGAGGGGACTACTTTGTGGAATTCACCCCTCCACTTT CASSREGTTLWNSPLHF
TRBJ2-7 TRBD1 . TRBV5-1 TGCGCCAGCAGGCAGGGGGCTGGGTCCTACGAGCAGTACTTC CASRQGAGSYEQYF
TRBJ2-7 . . TRBV6-6 TGTGCCAGCAGCCGTGCCCCGATCGACGCCAACGAGCAGTACTTC CASSRAPIDANEQYF
TRBJ1-1 . . TRBV5-1 TGCGCCAGCAGCATGGACGGAGCCGAAGCTTTCTTT CASSMDGAEAFF
TRBJ2-7 . . TRBV2 TGTGCCAGCAGTGGTGAGGGAGAGCAGTACTTC CASSGEGEQYF
TRBJ1-5 . . TRBV6-5 TGTGCCAGTACTAACAGCTACAATCAGCCCCAGCATTTT CASTNSYNQPQHF
TRBJ2-2 . . TRBV2 TGTGCCAGCAGTGCCGGTACTAACACCGGGGAGCTGTTTTTT CASSAGTNTGELFF
TRBJ1-1 . . TRBV14 TGTGCCAGCGGAAAGACTGAAGCTTTCTTT CASGKTEAFF
TRBJ2-3 TRBD2 few TRBV6-5 TGTGCCAGCAGGCCGGGACTACACACAGATACGCAGTATTTT CASRPGLHTDTQYF
TRBJ2-5 TRBD2 . TRBV5-4 TGTGCCACCGTGTCGGGGGGGCGGGAGACCCAGTACTTC CATVSGGRETQYF
TRBJ2-1 . . TRBV7-7 TGTGCCAGCAGCTTAGGGCAGGGGCCCTACAATGAGCAGTTCTTC CASSLGQGPYNEQFF
TRBJ1-2 . few TRBV2 TGTGCCAGCAGCGGAGCGGACTATGGCTACACCTTC CASSGADYGYTF
TRBJ2-6 . . TRBV15 TGTGCCACCAGCAGCGGATCTGGGGCCAACGTCCTGACTTTC CATSSGSGANVLTF